The table lists the clone carrying this T cell receptor beta chain with a few counts. Its matching antigen is unknown. One entry per CDR3 protein, called by TCRdb with MiXCR from the reads. The sample yields some 300,000 distinct CDR3 sequences, 12% to 15% seen once. The sample originates from a study of T cell repertoires in cytomegalovirus infection. Across the study: In public TCR beta signatures, there were indications of both CMV infection and matching HLA type. Study-level results: HLA-C-restricted CMV-specific TCR beta clonotypes were dominant in the ex vivo response.

This TCR was recovered from a human donor in good health (CMV status not recorded). Some clones in this sample may be carry-over from other donors' samples. Input material: PBMCs.

The CDR3 protein is CSAPESGLRTDTQYF. The CDR3 DNA sequence: TGCAGTGCTCCCGAGAGTGGGTTACGCACAGATACGCAGTATTTT. This rearrangement joins TRBV20-1 to TRBJ2-3; D ambiguous. Trimming pared 5 bases from V and 1 base from J, leaving 16 bases between. Germline assignment: CDR1 DFQATT and CDR2 SNEGSKA (reference sequence). This CDR3 region has 15 residues.